One and the same sample provided the 26 T cell receptor beta chains below, sequenced in a study of T cells expressing NK-cell markers. From its re-call of the 5' RACE reads, TCRdb lists each CDR3 protein once, without DNA. The repertoire table contains about 160,000 distinct CDR3 sequences. The material sequenced was blood T cells: a sorted CD56 or NKG2C T cell subset, CD4+ or CD8+ T cells, or bulk PBMC T cells (not recorded which). These receptors were collected from a man aged 18 to 69 in good health.

CDR3: CASSPRTSEVAGELFF. The chain joins TRBV7-6 to TRBJ2-2; without DNA, the TCRdb call of TRBD2 cannot be checked. The V gene's germline CDR1 is SGHVS and CDR2 FNYEAQ. This CDR3 is 16 amino acids long.

The chain recombines TRBV5-6 with TRBJ2-1; TCRdb indicates TRBD2, and absent DNA this call remains unverified. The CDR3 spans 15 residues. The germline V gene has CDR1 SGHDT and CDR2 YYEEEE. The CDR3 spells CASSLRLAGYNEQFF.

The chain employs TRBV7-6 and TRBJ2-7; without DNA, the TCRdb call of TRBD2 cannot be checked. CDR1 and CDR2 (germline): SGHVS, FNYEAQ. CDR3 length: 17 residues. The CDR3 region is CASSLPSSGGFSEEQYF.

The chain carries TRBV4-2 and TRBJ2-3. Germline V gives CDR1 LGHNA, CDR2 YNFKEQ. There are 14 residues in the CDR3. CDR3 in amino acids: CASSQALGTDTQYF.

V gene TRBV12-5 combines with J gene TRBJ2-1; TCRdb names TRBD1, which stays unverified in the absence of DNA. CDR3 length: 17 amino acids. CDR1 is LGHNT, CDR2 FRNRAP, per germline. CDR3 protein: CASGLVPPGTGGNEQFF.

V and J are TRBV6-5 and TRBJ1-2. Germline V gives CDR1 MNHEY, CDR2 SVGAGI. CDR3 length equals 15 residues. The CDR3 region is CASSYTARKNYGYTF.

V is TRBV7-6 and J is TRBJ2-5; TCRdb returns TRBD2, unconfirmable since there is no DNA. CDR1 is SGHVS and CDR2 is FNYEAQ in the germline V gene. This CDR3 region has 15 residues. Here the CDR3 reads CASSLGVGEGETQYF. Full variable domain (remainder filled in from reference TRBV7-6 and TRBJ2-5): GAGVSQSPRYKVTKRGQDVALRCDPISGHVSLYWYRQALGQGPEFLTYFNYEAQQDKSGLPNDRFSAERPEGSISTLTIQRTEQRDSAMYRCASSLGVGEGETQYFGPGTRLLVL.

The chain uses TRBV29-1 and TRBJ2-1. Germline assignment: CDR1 SQVTM and CDR2 ANQGSEA. The CDR3 extends over 11 amino acids. The CDR3 sequence: CSVDLFREQFF.

The rearrangement links TRBV4-1 to TRBJ2-3; no DNA is available, so the TRBD1 call from TCRdb remains unchecked. Germline lookup yields CDR1 MGHRA and CDR2 YSYEKL. The CDR3 has 15 residues. CDR3 residues: CASSLKTPGPDTQYF.

V usage is TRBV11-1 and J usage is TRBJ2-3. The CDR3 covers 13 residues. Germline V lookup: CDR1 SGHAT, CDR2 FQDESV (reference sequence). CDR3 amino acids: CASSLVLADTQYF.

The chain employs TRBV20-1 and TRBJ2-5; TCRdb picks TRBD1, but there is no DNA to check that call. This CDR3 is built from 12 residues. Germline V gives CDR1 DFQATT, CDR2 SNEGSKA (reference sequence). The CDR3 spells CSAQQGIETQYF.

The chain is built from TRBV2 and TRBJ2-1; the D call from TCRdb, TRBD1, cannot be confirmed without DNA. CDR1 and CDR2 from the germline V gene are SNHLY and FYNNEI. This CDR3 spans 14 amino acids. CDR3 sequence: CASSEGRGVNEQFF.

The rearrangement joins TRBV7-9 to TRBJ2-1; TCRdb returns TRBD2, unconfirmable since there is no DNA. This CDR3 has 16 residues. Germline-derived CDR1 and CDR2 are SEHNR and FQNEAQ (reference sequence). The CDR3 sequence is CASSLAPGLAYNEQFF.

The chain recombines TRBV28 with TRBJ2-1; TCRdb's D call of TRBD1 is untestable without DNA. Germline V gene lookup returns CDR1 MDHEN and CDR2 SYDVKM. This CDR3 contains 14 residues. The CDR3 is CASRRQGSGNEQFF.

The chain uses TRBV11-1 and TRBJ1-3; TCRdb indicates TRBD1, and absent DNA this call remains unverified. This CDR3 region has 16 residues. Looked up from germline, CDR1 is SGHAT and CDR2 is FQDESV (reference sequence). This chain's CDR3 is CASSPRGGDSGNTIYF.

The CDR3 loop reads CASSNRQGDTDTQYF. The chain links TRBV6-4 to TRBJ2-3; TCRdb calls TRBD1, which cannot be checked without DNA. The CDR3 is 15 amino acids. Germline V gives CDR1 MRHNA, CDR2 SNTAGT.

The chain joins TRBV6-7 to TRBJ2-5; the D call from TCRdb, TRBD2, cannot be confirmed without DNA. TRBV6-7 is noted as an ORF with a role that remains uncertain. This CDR3 is built from 17 residues. This chain's CDR3 is CASARSPPRQGKETQYF.

V and J are TRBV2 and TRBJ2-1; TCRdb outputs TRBD2, but without DNA this stays unchecked. The length of the CDR3 is 14 residues. Germline CDR1 is SNHLY and CDR2 is FYNNEI. CDR3 loop: CASSEAGTSGEQFF.

The rearrangement links TRBV13 to TRBJ2-3; TCRdb's assignment of TRBD1 cannot be checked, as there is no DNA. This CDR3 contains 15 residues. Germline V gives CDR1 PRHDT, CDR2 FYEKMQ (reference sequence). The CDR3 protein is CASSLPRGDTDTQYF.

V usage is TRBV9 and J usage is TRBJ2-3; lacking DNA, the TRBD1 call made by TCRdb goes unchecked. CDR1 is SGDLS, CDR2 YYNGEE, per germline. This CDR3 has 13 amino acids. The chain's CDR3 is CASSVQGIPTQYF. The whole variable domain, remainder taken from reference TRBV9 and TRBJ2-3, is DSGVTQTPKHLITATGQRVTLRCSPRSGDLSVYWYQQSLDQGLQFLIQYYNGEERAKGNILERFSAQQFPDLHSELNLSSLELGDSALYFCASSVQGIPTQYFGPGTRLTVL.

This sequence joins TRBV12-3 or TRBV12-4 and TRBJ1-2; TCRdb proposes TRBD1, but this gene call is untestable without DNA. The CDR3 is 17 amino acids. The CDR3: CASSLSPRGGSRYGYTF.

This chain links TRBV20-1 with TRBJ2-7; TCRdb lists TRBD1, though no DNA is available to test this call. Germline values: CDR1 DFQATT, CDR2 SNEGSKA (reference sequence). CDR3 length equals 15 residues. This CDR3 reads CSARGGTGTPYEQYF.

The chain links TRBV28 to TRBJ1-5. Per germline, CDR1 MDHEN and CDR2 SYDVKM. The CDR3 is made up of 14 amino acids. CDR3 protein: CASGRGSSNQPQHF.

This CDR3 is CASSPHLARIYNEQFF. This chain joins TRBV4-2 and TRBJ2-1; TCRdb's D gene call, TRBD2, goes unchecked for lack of DNA. Germline values: CDR1 LGHNA, CDR2 YNFKEQ. This CDR3 comprises 16 residues.

V is TRBV27 and J is TRBJ2-1; TCRdb names TRBD1, which stays unverified in the absence of DNA. The CDR3 extends over 14 amino acids. CDR1 is MNHEY, CDR2 SMNVEV, per germline (reference sequence). The CDR3 is CASSLSPDGNEQFF.

The chain combines TRBV3-1 with TRBJ2-1; the TCRdb call, TRBD2, lacks DNA for checking. The CDR3 has 15 amino acids. The germline gives CDR1 LGHDT, CDR2 YNNKEL (reference sequence). CDR3 loop: CASSLRSGGAAEQFF.